A selection of T cell receptor beta chains follows, all from one sample in a study of blood T cell repertoires in COVID-19. Data came from immunoSEQ multiplex PCR; TCRdb stores just in-frame clones and leaves some out. In the table there are about 280,000 clones, 87% of which are singletons. Sequences were obtained from PBMCs or T cells enriched from blood (not recorded which). These receptors were collected from a woman aged 35 to 49 who had recovered from COVID-19. The CDR3 runs from the conserved cysteine through the conserved F or W. A D gene is named only where the DNA matches it firmly. Clone sizes are given selectively: once, few, many, or a class where the clone is expanded.

D gene	V gene	clone size	J gene	CDR3 DNA	CDR3 protein
-	TRBV29-1	-	TRBJ1-2	TGCAGCGTTGAAGACGCTATAGTCACAGCTAACTATGGCTACACCTTC	CSVEDAIVTANYGYTF
TRBD2	TRBV9	-	TRBJ2-7	TGTGCCAGCCCGGAGCCGGGACTAGCTTGTAACGAGCAGTACTTC	CASPEPGLACNEQYF
-	TRBV7-2	-	TRBJ1-1	TGTGCCAGCAGCTACGGAGGATTTATGAACACTGAAGCTTTCTTT	CASSYGGFMNTEAFF
TRBD2	TRBV5-1	-	TRBJ2-7	TGCGCCAGCAGCTCGGGAGGGGCTCAGGGTACCGAGCAGTACTTC	CASSSGGAQGTEQYF
-	TRBV6-5	-	TRBJ1-1	TGTGCCAGCAGTTACACCCCTATATCGATGAACACTGAAGCTTTCTTT	CASSYTPISMNTEAFF
TRBD2	TRBV7-2	few	TRBJ2-5	TGTGCCAGCGCCCTGGCCCTGACTAGCGGGACTCAAGAGACCCAGTACTTC	CASALALTSGTQETQYF
TRBD1	TRBV3-1/TRBV3-2	-	TRBJ1-4	TGTGCCAGCAGCCAAAGGACAGGGGAAAATGAAAAACTGTTTTTT	CASSQRTGENEKLFF
-	TRBV20-1	-	TRBJ2-7	TGCAGTGCTAGTCCGGGGTTTTACGAGCAGTACTTC	CSASPGFYEQYF
-	TRBV5-1	-	TRBJ2-7	TGCGCCAGCAGCTTGGGAGTACTTACCTCCTACGAGCAGTACTTC	CASSLGVLTSYEQYF
-	TRBV10-1	-	TRBJ2-5	TGCGCCAGCAGTGAGTCCCGCGGAGAAGAGACCCAGTACTTC	CASSESRGEETQYF
TRBD2	TRBV7-2	few	TRBJ2-1	TGTGCCAGCAGCTTAACCTCTAGCGGGAGCCGACAATGGGATGAGCAGTTCTTC	CASSLTSSGSRQWDEQFF
TRBD2	TRBV13	-	TRBJ2-3	TGTGCCAGCAGCCGTACTAGAGCGGGAGGAGGCACAGATACGCAGTATTTT	CASSRTRAGGGTDTQYF
TRBD2	TRBV5-4	once	TRBJ2-2	TGTGCCAGCAGCTTGCGGCTAGCGGGAGGCAACGGGGAGCTGTTTTTT	CASSLRLAGGNGELFF
-	TRBV27	-	TRBJ1-2	TGTGCCAGCCGACAGACCGACTATGGCTACACCTTC	CASRQTDYGYTF
TRBD1	TRBV6-1	-	TRBJ1-2	TGTGCCAGCAGTGAAGCCCAAACAGGGGCCTATGGCTACACCTTC	CASSEAQTGAYGYTF
-	TRBV30	few	TRBJ1-4	TGTGCCTGGTCCTACCAGGGATATGAAAAACTGTTTTTT	CAWSYQGYEKLFF
-	TRBV6-4	few	TRBJ2-3	TGTGCCAGCCCCCTTTGTCTAGGCACAGATACGCAGTATTTT	CASPLCLGTDTQYF
-	TRBV2	-	TRBJ1-5	TGTGCCAGCAGTGAAGACCGGGTATATCAGCCCCAGCATTTT	CASSEDRVYQPQHF
TRBD2	TRBV5-4	once	TRBJ2-1	TGTGCCAGCAGCCGGACTAGCGGGAGCGTGTTCTCCTACAATGAGCAGTTCTTC	CASSRTSGSVFSYNEQFF
TRBD1	TRBV7-2	-	TRBJ2-7	TGTGCCAGCAGCTTAGTAACGACAGGGCAGCGTCGGGAGCAGTACTTC	CASSLVTTGQRREQYF
TRBD1	TRBV6-1	once	TRBJ1-1	TGTGCCAGCAGTGACGGGACAGGGGGGAACACTGAAGCTTTCTTT	CASSDGTGGNTEAFF
-	TRBV2	-	TRBJ1-2	TGTGCCAGCAGTGTGGGTCAGGGTCTTTATGGCTACACCTTC	CASSVGQGLYGYTF
TRBD1	TRBV27	-	TRBJ2-6	TGTGCCAGCAGTTTAGGGACAGGGGTCTCTGGGGCCAACGTCCTGACTTTC	CASSLGTGVSGANVLTF
-	TRBV19	-	TRBJ2-3	TGTGCCAGTAGCGCAGGGGATAGCACAGATACGCAGTATTTT	CASSAGDSTDTQYF
-	TRBV7-8	-	TRBJ2-7	TGTGCCAGCATGGGGGGACTCAGCCCCTACGAGCAGTACTTC	CASMGGLSPYEQYF
-	TRBV2	-	TRBJ1-5	TGTGCCAGCAGCCAGGGGAGGGAGGATCAGCCCCAGCATTTT	CASSQGREDQPQHF
-	TRBV28	-	TRBJ1-2	TGTGCCAGCAGTTTATTGCCCGGGAGTGGCTACACCTTC	CASSLLPGSGYTF
TRBD1	TRBV5-4	-	TRBJ2-4	TGTGCCAGCAGCTTGGGGGACAGTGACATTCAGTACTTC	CASSLGDSDIQYF
TRBD1	TRBV6-5	-	TRBJ1-1	TGTGCCAGCATCCCCCTCGCACAGGGGAAGACTGAAGCTTTCTTT	CASIPLAQGKTEAFF
TRBD2	TRBV6-5	few	TRBJ2-1	TGTGCCAGCAGCCCGGGACTAGCGGGAGTAAGCGAGCAGTTCTTC	CASSPGLAGVSEQFF
TRBD1	TRBV4-3	once	TRBJ1-4	TGCGCCAGCAGCCAAGATCGCAGGGGGCGTGAAAAACTGTTTTTT	CASSQDRRGREKLFF
-	TRBV6-1	-	TRBJ1-4	TGTGCCAGCAGTGAAGAGCGGTGGGAAAAACTGTTTTTT	CASSEERWEKLFF
TRBD1	TRBV10-2	-	TRBJ2-3	TGCGCCAGCACCGTAACTTCCGGGACAGGGTCCACGGCTGCCACAGATACGCAGTATTTT	CASTVTSGTGSTAATDTQYF
TRBD2	TRBV19	-	TRBJ2-7	TGTGCCAGTTCCCGACTAGCGGGAGATGGCGAGCAGTACTTC	CASSRLAGDGEQYF
-	TRBV2	-	TRBJ2-5	TGTGCCAGCTCGGAGGACCAAGAGACCCAGTACTTC	CASSEDQETQYF
-	TRBV6-5	once	TRBJ1-1	TGTGCCAGCAGACAAGACAACGGATTTGAAGCTTTCTTT	CASRQDNGFEAFF
-	TRBV27	-	TRBJ1-1	TGTGCCAGCGCCCGGGGGGCCAGCACTGAAGCTTTCTTT	CASARGASTEAFF
-	TRBV2	-	TRBJ1-6	TGTGCCAGCCAGGCTGGGGACACCTATAATTCACCCCTCCACTTT	CASQAGDTYNSPLHF
-	TRBV19	-	TRBJ2-7	TGTGCCAGTAGTATAGGACAGCCAAACTACGAGCAGTACTTC	CASSIGQPNYEQYF
TRBD1	TRBV29-1	-	TRBJ2-1	TGCAGCGTTGAACTGCAGGGGGCAAGGGTAAATGAGCAGTTCTTC	CSVELQGARVNEQFF
-	TRBV7-9	-	TRBJ1-5	TGTGCCAGCAGCCGGTCGGCAGGGCCTCAGACTAGCGATCAGCCCCAGCATTTT	CASSRSAGPQTSDQPQHF
TRBD2	TRBV9	-	TRBJ2-1	TGTGCCAGCAGCGTAGTCGGGACTAAAACCAATGAGCAGTTCTTC	CASSVVGTKTNEQFF
-	TRBV6-5	-	TRBJ1-2	TGTGCCAGCAGTCCCTCTGGGCCCTATGGCTACACCTTC	CASSPSGPYGYTF
TRBD2	TRBV7-3	many	TRBJ2-1	TGTGCCAGCAGCTTAGAAGGGACTAGCGGGAGGAATGAGCAGTTCTTC	CASSLEGTSGRNEQFF
-	TRBV7-2	-	TRBJ1-5	TGTGCCAGCAGCTTCCGGGATCAGCCCCAGCATTTT	CASSFRDQPQHF
-	TRBV9	-	TRBJ1-4	TGTGCCAGCAGCCACAGCGGGGGTGGTGAAAAACTGTTTTTT	CASSHSGGGEKLFF
TRBD2	TRBV4-1	-	TRBJ2-2	TGCGCCAGCAGCCAACAATACCCGGTGGGAGCGGGAGTTACCGGGGAGCTGTTTTTT	CASSQQYPVGAGVTGELFF
TRBD2	TRBV19	few	TRBJ2-1	TGTGCCAGTAGTATAGACCTTAGCGGGAGGAATGCCAATGAGCAGTTCTTC	CASSIDLSGRNANEQFF
TRBD1	TRBV5-1	few	TRBJ1-1	TGCGCCAGCAGCCTCGGAGGGGGCGTCACTGAAGCTTTCTTT	CASSLGGGVTEAFF
TRBD1	TRBV2	-	TRBJ2-7	TGTGCCAGCAACATACAGGGGGCAGGCCCCTACGAGCAGTACTTC	CASNIQGAGPYEQYF
TRBD1	TRBV2	-	TRBJ2-7	TGTGCCAGCAGTCTGACAGGGGAAGGAAACGAGCAGTACTTC	CASSLTGEGNEQYF